One and the same sample provided the 27 T cell receptor beta chains below, sequenced in a study of T cell changes during pregnancy in multiple sclerosis. Generated by immunoSEQ multiplex PCR, the TCRdb table keeps only in-frame clones and is missing some. Among around 19,000 clones listed, roughly 86% were seen once. This sample comprised CD8+ T cells from peripheral blood mononuclear cells, obtained after pregnancy. The receptors here all came from a female donor in good health, enrolled as a control in a pregnancy study.

CDR3 region: CASSPGLSKPQHF. CDR3 coding DNA: TGTGCCAGTAGCCCCGGTCTTAGCAAGCCCCAGCATTTT. The chain couples TRBV19 to TRBJ1-5; D is unclear. V lost 6 bases, J lost 8 bases, and 14 bases lay in between. CDR1 and CDR2 from the germline V gene are LNHDA and SQIVND (reference sequence). There are 13 residues in the CDR3.

The rearrangement joins TRBV7-9 to TRBJ2-1; TRBD2 is a possible D gene (6 bases). CDR3 length equals 16 residues. In germline, CDR1 is SEHNR, CDR2 FQNEAQ (reference sequence). The V end lost 5 bases, the J end lost 7 bases, and 21 bases lay between the germline ends. DNA for the CDR3: TGTGCCAGCAGCCCCCTTTATAAACACCGGGGGAATGAGCAGTTCTTC. Translated: CASSPLYKHRGNEQFF.

V usage is TRBV4-1 and J usage is TRBJ2-1, with TRBD2 identical over 13 bases. The trim removed 1 base at V and 9 bases at J, leaving 6 bases unmatched. There are 16 residues in the CDR3. Germline lookup yields CDR1 MGHRA and CDR2 YSYEKL. The CDR3 bases are TGCGCCAGCAGCCAAGGGACTAGCGGGAGTTCTTCTGAGCAGTTCTTC. It specifies CASSQGTSGSSSEQFF.

V is TRBV19 and J is TRBJ2-1, with 12 bases identical to TRBD2. The V segment lost 5 bases and the J segment 7 bases; nucleotides outside the gene matches: 0. This CDR3 is 13 amino acids long. Looked up from germline, CDR1 is LNHDA and CDR2 is SQIVND (reference sequence). CDR3: CASSGTSGNEQFF. The DNA for the CDR3 is TGTGCCAGTAGTGGGACTAGCGGGAATGAGCAGTTCTTC.

The chain couples TRBV7-8 to TRBJ2-7, with 7 bases lining up with TRBD1. The germline CDR1 and CDR2 sequences are SGHVS and FQNEAQ. Trimming removed 1 base from V and 3 bases from J; junction bases left unmatched: 3. The CDR3 length is 14 residues. The CDR3 sequence is CASSLDAGGYEQYF. As DNA, the CDR3 is TGTGCCAGCAGCTTAGATGCAGGGGGCTACGAGCAGTACTTC.

The gene calls are TRBV27 and TRBJ2-7; 11 bases match TRBD2. CDR3 length: 15 amino acids. Germline assignment: CDR1 MNHEY and CDR2 SMNVEV (reference sequence). J lost 5 bases, V lost 7 bases, and 10 bases had no gene match. In DNA, the CDR3 is TGTGCCAGCAACTTAGCGGGAGGGCCATCCCACGAGCAGTACTTC. Protein sequence: CASNLAGGPSHEQYF.

This clone was recorded once. The rearrangement links TRBV6-1 to TRBJ2-7, with D perhaps TRBD1 (6 bases). Germline V lookup: CDR1 MNHNS, CDR2 SASEGT. The CDR3 is 16 amino acids. Trimming took off 4 bases at V and 1 base at J, with 17 bases between the two ends. Here the CDR3 DNA reads TGTGCCAGCAGTGCAAGCCAGGGGAGCCCTTCCTACGAGCAGTACTTC. Translating gives CASSASQGSPSYEQYF.

The chain recombines TRBV9 with TRBJ1-5, with D unclear. CDR1 is SGDLS and CDR2 is YYNGEE in the germline V gene. Trimming stripped 0 bases from V and 0 bases from J, with 7 bases between. CDR3 length: 15 amino acids. This CDR3 is CASSVAGSSNQPQHF. DNA of the CDR3: TGTGCCAGCAGCGTAGCAGGTTCTAGCAATCAGCCCCAGCATTTT.

The V gene is TRBV5-6, the J gene TRBJ1-5, with D possibly being TRBD1 (5 bases). The germline gives CDR1 SGHDT, CDR2 YYEEEE. With 1 base removed from V and 7 bases from J, the gap between germline ends came to 15 bases. There are 15 residues in the CDR3. CDR3 bases: TGTGCCAGCAGCTTGTGGGTGGCAGGGTACCAGCCCCAGCATTTT. Translation: CASSLWVAGYQPQHF.

This chain joins TRBV5-4 and TRBJ2-2, with a tentative D call TRBD2 (6 bases). The CDR3 consists of 15 residues. V was shortened by 4 bases and J by 6 bases, with 16 bases between the two germline ends. CDR1 and CDR2 (germline): SGHNT, YYREEE (reference sequence). This CDR3 is CASSMGTPKAGELFF. For the CDR3, the DNA is TGTGCCAGCAGCATGGGGACTCCCAAGGCCGGGGAGCTGTTTTTT.

CDR3 protein: CASGFRSTGGSGTNEKLFF. The CDR3 region has the DNA TGTGCTAGTGGCTTTCGAAGCACAGGGGGGTCGGGAACTAATGAAAAACTGTTTTTT. V gene TRBV12-5 combines with J gene TRBJ1-4; 8 nucleotides line up with TRBD1. The germline V gene has CDR1 LGHNT and CDR2 FRNRAP. Trimming removed 6 bases from V and 1 base from J; junction bases left unmatched: 16. The CDR3 consists of 19 residues.

This clone was detected once. This chain joins TRBV4-1 and TRBJ2-1; D gene unclear. Germline lookup yields CDR1 MGHRA and CDR2 YSYEKL. V was trimmed by 6 bases and J by 5 bases, leaving 5 bases between them. The CDR3 is 11 amino acids. Here the CDR3 reads CASSLHNEQFF. The CDR3 DNA sequence: TGCGCCAGCAGTCTCCACAATGAGCAGTTCTTC.

The rearrangement joins TRBV6-5 to TRBJ2-1; tentative D call: TRBD1 (6 bases). Trimming removed 6 bases from V and 9 bases from J, with 12 bases in between. CDR3 length: 12 amino acids. From germline, CDR1 is MNHEY and CDR2 SVGAGI. The CDR3 spells CASSLLGGEQFF. The CDR3 nucleotides are TGTGCCAGCAGCCTTCTAGGGGGTGAGCAGTTCTTC.

V and J are TRBV27 and TRBJ2-7, with TRBD1 as a possible D gene (5 bases). V gave up 2 bases and J gave up 3 bases, with 8 bases separating them. Germline values: CDR1 MNHEY, CDR2 SMNVEV (reference sequence). This CDR3 is 13 amino acids long. In DNA form, the CDR3 reads TGTGCCAGCAGTTTAGGGGCTAGCTACGAGCAGTACTTC. Its protein is CASSLGASYEQYF.

The chain employs TRBV6-1 and TRBJ2-3; D unclear. This CDR3 region has 12 residues. CDR1 and CDR2 from the germline V gene are MNHNS and SASEGT. V lost 7 bases and J lost 2, with 7 bases in between. The CDR3 reads CASTHYTDTQYF. CDR3 DNA sequence: TGTGCCAGCACCCACTACACAGATACGCAGTATTTT.

The chain carries TRBV5-6 and TRBJ2-6, with D tentatively TRBD1 (7 bases). The CDR3 loop spans 15 amino acids. With 5 bases removed from V and 2 bases from J, the gap between germline ends came to 11 bases. Per the germline V gene, CDR1 is SGHDT and CDR2 is YYEEEE. CDR3 sequence (DNA): TGTGCCAGCAGTCAGGGGGGAACTGGGGCCAACGTCCTGACTTTC. Amino acid sequence: CASSQGGTGANVLTF. The variable domain in full, completed from reference TRBV5-6 and TRBJ2-6, reads DAGVTQSPTHLIKTRGQQVTLRCSPKSGHDTVSWYQQALGQGPQFIFQYYEEEERQRGNFPDRFSGHQFPNYSSELNVNALLLGDSALYLCASSQGGTGANVLTFGAGSRLTVL.

CDR3 loop: CASSENQVTETDTQYF. Written as DNA, the CDR3 is TGTGCCAGCAGCGAAAATCAAGTAACAGAAACAGATACGCAGTATTTT. The chain carries TRBV6-4 and TRBJ2-3; D not certain. Germline lookup yields CDR1 MRHNA and CDR2 SNTAGT. The CDR3 has 16 amino acids. V was trimmed by 6 bases and J by 3 bases, leaving 19 bases between them.

In this sample, this clone turned up a few times. The rearrangement uses TRBV6-1 and TRBJ2-5, with 12 bases aligning to TRBD2. The CDR3 extends over 15 amino acids. The germline gives CDR1 MNHNS, CDR2 SASEGT. V lost 2 bases, J lost 3 bases, and 1 base stayed unmatched. The chain's CDR3 is CASSELAGGEETQYF. For the CDR3, the DNA is TGTGCCAGCAGTGAACTAGCGGGGGGGGAAGAGACCCAGTACTTC.

The chain joins TRBV5-1 to TRBJ2-1; 10 bases agree with TRBD2. The V and J ends lost 2 bases and 9 bases, in that order; junction bases with no gene match: 11. The length of the CDR3 is 16 residues. Germline V gene sequence: CDR1 SGHRS, CDR2 YFSETQ. DNA of the CDR3: TGCGCCAGCAGCTTTTATGGGACTAGCGATTTCAGTGAGCAGTTCTTC. This gives the protein CASSFYGTSDFSEQFF.

In its sample, this clone was seen once. This chain uses TRBV6-1 with TRBJ2-5; D is uncertain. The germline CDR1 and CDR2 sequences are MNHNS and SASEGT. The CDR3 runs 14 residues. V was pared by 2 bases and J by 7 bases, with 14 bases between. The CDR3 sequence: CASSEYAAPGTQYF. In nucleotides, the CDR3 is TGTGCCAGCAGTGAATACGCGGCCCCCGGGACCCAGTACTTC.

This chain uses TRBV7-9 with TRBJ2-7, with 8 bases lining up with TRBD1. The trim removed 5 bases at V and 6 bases at J, leaving 3 bases unmatched. This CDR3 spans 12 amino acids. Germline V CDR1 and CDR2: SEHNR, FQNEAQ (reference sequence). CDR3 sequence reads: CASSEQGGEQYF. The CDR3, as DNA: TGTGCCAGCAGCGAACAGGGGGGCGAGCAGTACTTC. The full variable domain, with the rest looked up from reference TRBV7-9 and TRBJ2-7, is DTGVSQNPRHKITKRGQNVTFRCDPISEHNRLYWYRQTLGQGPEFLTYFQNEAQLEKSRLLSDRFSAERPKGSFSTLEIQRTEQGDSAMYLCASSEQGGEQYFGPGTRLTVT.

The chain uses TRBV5-5 and TRBJ1-5; 8 nucleotides align to TRBD1. V lost 1 base, J lost 3 bases, and 6 bases stayed unmatched. Germline lookup yields CDR1 SGHKS and CDR2 YYEKEE (reference sequence). The CDR3 length is 16 residues. Here the CDR3 DNA reads TGTGCCAGCAGCTTGACGGACAGGGCCTTCAATCAGCCCCAGCATTTT. Translation: CASSLTDRAFNQPQHF.

This clone was seen a single time. The chain has TRBV29-1 and TRBJ2-2; D not resolved. The V gene's germline CDR1 is SQVTM and CDR2 ANQGSEA. The V end was cut by 1 base, the J end by 6 bases, with 6 bases between. CDR3 size: 12 residues. The CDR3 loop reads CSVEGVAGELFF. CDR3 nucleotide sequence: TGCAGCGTTGAAGGAGTGGCCGGGGAGCTGTTTTTT.

Of note for this clone: At one boundary the junction diverges from the germline segment, which might be a read error. The chain links TRBV5-1 to TRBJ2-5; 8 bases fit TRBD1. Germline-derived CDR1 and CDR2 are SGHRS and YFSETQ. CDR3 length: 13 amino acids. The CDR3 DNA sequence: TGCGCCAGCAGCCCGGGGACAGGAGAGGCCCAGTACTTC. Amino acids: CASSPGTGEAQYF.

This chain uses TRBV7-9 with TRBJ2-2; D is ambiguous. The CDR3 spans 14 residues. Trimming removed 5 bases from V and 2 bases from J, with 9 bases in between. Per the germline V gene, CDR1 is SEHNR and CDR2 is FQNEAQ (reference sequence). This CDR3 is CASSPTENTGELFF. The DNA of the CDR3 is TGTGCCAGCAGCCCAACAGAAAACACCGGGGAGCTGTTTTTT.

The chain employs TRBV10-2 and TRBJ2-3, with 7 bases fitting TRBD2. The CDR3 is made up of 14 amino acids. The J segment lost 4 bases and the V segment lost 5 bases, leaving 6 bases of the junction unmatched. Germline V gene sequence: CDR1 WSHSY, CDR2 SAAADI. The CDR3 coding sequence is TGCGCCAGCAGTCCCCGACTAGCCCCAGATACGCAGTATTTT. Translated, it gives CASSPRLAPDTQYF.

V gene TRBV2 combines with J gene TRBJ2-5, with TRBD1 identical over 7 bases. Trimming took 9 bases from V and 6 from J; bases not matched to a gene: 1. Germline V gives CDR1 SNHLY, CDR2 FYNNEI. The CDR3 loop spans 10 amino acids. In nucleotides, the CDR3 is TGTGCCAGTAGGGGGCAGACCCAGTACTTC. Residues: CASRGQTQYF.